This T cell receptor (beta chain) was sequenced for a study of metastatic and nonmetastatic thyroid tumors. Study at large: Malignant and benign thyroid patients had repertoires compared in peripheral blood and tumor or nodule tissue. General observations from the study: Malignant tumors reportedly showed significantly higher TCR beta diversity than benign nodules in both blood and tumor.

This clone was observed many times. Its specificity is unknown. Per the original data handling: Built for papillary thyroid cancer, a distant-metastasis classifier drew on CDR3 differences across clinicopathological groups. TCRdb re-called clones from the PCR reads using MiXCR. These V and J calls derive from TCRdb rather than the authors' analysis. The sample yields 45,000 to 65,000 clones, over 15% seen once. No patient received treatment before thyroid surgery. Germline V gives CDR1 LNHDA, CDR2 SQIVND (reference sequence). This CDR3 region has 15 residues. With 3 bases removed from V and 1 base from J, the gap between germline ends came to 11 bases.

This TCR came from a female donor with papillary thyroid cancer or a benign thyroid nodule (not recorded which). Some clones in this sample may be carry-over from other donors' samples. Material: blood. V and J are TRBV19 and TRBJ2-3; possible D gene TRBD2, 5 bases. In nucleotides, the CDR3 is TGTGCCAGTAGTATTACTAGTCTGCGCACAGATACGCAGTATTTT. Protein: CASSITSLRTDTQYF.